This T cell receptor beta chain was retrieved from a study of patients and donors after allogeneic stem cell transplantation. This clonotype was detected only once. From the RT-PCR reads, TCRdb called clonotypes with MiXCR, one entry per CDR3 protein. Among about a million distinct CDR3 sequences, about a sixth were seen once, and the ten largest hold roughly 6%. Germline CDR1 and CDR2: SGHRS and YFSETQ. The CDR3 is 15 residues long. The trim removed 0 bases at V and 10 bases at J, leaving 8 bases unmatched. This chain uses TRBV5-1 with TRBJ2-1; 9 nucleotides line up with TRBD2. The TCR was taken from a human donor who was either an allogeneic HSCT recipient or a stem cell or donor lymphocyte infusion donor (not recorded which). It is not recorded whose cells these are; they may come from a transplant donor. Material for sequencing was blood, either unsorted or a sorted T cell fraction (not recorded which). In nucleotides, the CDR3 is TGCGCCAGCAGCTTGGGTCCAGCGGGAGGTTGGGAGCAGTTCTTC. Protein: CASSLGPAGGWEQFF.